Each of the 10 T cell receptor beta chains below was sequenced from the same sample in a study of PD-1 blockade in classical Hodgkin lymphoma. Data came from immunoSEQ multiplex PCR; TCRdb stores just in-frame clones and leaves some out. The table has 12,000 or so clones, approximately 85% seen once; the top ten hold under 45%. Time point here: cycle 4 day 1 (C4D1), after about 6 weeks of nivolumab. Autologous stem cell transplantation was followed by relapse in every patient, and brentuximab vedotin exposure varied. CD8+ T cells were isolated from thawed PBMCs by magnetic negative selection. The sequenced sample was CD8+ T cells from blood, obtained before the fourth cycle of nivolumab. These receptors all come from a human donor with classical Hodgkin lymphoma. The donor label of this sample is uncertain.

Details on this clone: The junction shows a germline mismatch at one end, possibly a read error. The V gene is TRBV5-5, the J gene TRBJ1-1; D remains ambiguous. Germline V CDR1 and CDR2: SGHKS, YYEKEE (reference sequence). The CDR3 covers 15 residues. DNA for the CDR3: TGTGCCAGCAGCTTGGCCCGTGGAGGGAACCCTGAAGCTTTCTTT. Its translation is CASSLARGGNPEAFF. Supplemented by reference TRBV5-5 and TRBJ1-1, the full variable domain reads DAGVTQSPTHLIKTRGQQVTLRCSPISGHKSVSWYQQVLGQGPQFIFQYYEKEERGRGNFPDRFSARQFPNYSSELNVNALLLGDSALYLCASSLARGGNPEAFFGQGTRLTVV.

This clone was recorded once. CDR3 amino acids: CASSSTRRGREQYF. CDR3 nucleotides: TGTGCCAGTAGCTCGACCAGGAGGGGACGCGAGCAGTACTTC. The chain joins TRBV19 to TRBJ2-7, with a weak D call TRBD2 (6 bases). This CDR3 has 14 amino acids. Germline V gene data show CDR1 as LNHDA and CDR2 as SQIVND (reference sequence). The ends were cut back, 6 bases at V and 6 bases at J, with 18 bases in the middle.

The DNA for the CDR3 is TGTGCCACCAGCAGAGTTGACAGGGGTGGGCTGAACACTGAAGCTTTCTTT. This encodes CATSRVDRGGLNTEAFF. This chain links TRBV15 with TRBJ1-1; 8 positions match TRBD1. The CDR3 contains 17 residues. The J segment lost 0 bases and the V segment lost 1 base, leaving 7 bases of the junction unmatched. Germline loops: CDR1 LNHNV, CDR2 YYDKDF (reference sequence). The full variable domain, rest sourced from reference TRBV15 and TRBJ1-1, is DAMVIQNPRYQVTQFGKPVTLSCSQTLNHNVMYWYQQKSSQAPKLLFHYYDKDFNNEADTPDNFQSRRPNTSFCFLDIRSPGLGDTAMYLCATSRVDRGGLNTEAFFGQGTRLTVV.

V usage is TRBV5-5 and J usage is TRBJ2-1; the D gene is possibly TRBD2 (6 bases). V was cut by 2 bases and J by 6 bases, with 21 bases left in between. CDR3 length: 17 amino acids. Per germline, CDR1 SGHKS and CDR2 YYEKEE (reference sequence). The CDR3 region has the DNA TGTGCCAGCAGCTTTCGGGGGAGCGGTAGAAATAGCAATGAGCAGTTCTTC. It encodes CASSFRGSGRNSNEQFF.

The chain employs TRBV5-1 and TRBJ2-5, with unresolved D. The CDR3 extends over 13 amino acids. CDR1 and CDR2 (germline): SGHRS, YFSETQ. V was trimmed by 4 bases and J by 3 bases, leaving 10 bases between them. DNA of the CDR3: TGCGCCAGCAGCCTAATACCCGAAGAGACCCAGTACTTC. It is translated as CASSLIPEETQYF. Full variable domain (outside the CDR3, taken from reference TRBV5-1 and TRBJ2-5): KAGVTQTPRYLIKTRGQQVTLSCSPISGHRSVSWYQQTPGQGLQFLFEYFSETQRNKGNFPGRFSGRQFSNSRSEMNVSTLELGDSALYLCASSLIPEETQYFGPGTRLLVL.

This clone was found a few times. The chain recombines TRBV4-1 with TRBJ1-2, with no clear D. This CDR3 is built from 16 residues. V dropped 0 bases and J dropped 5 bases, with 16 bases sitting between them. Germline CDR1 reads MGHRA; CDR2 reads YSYEKL. The CDR3 bases are TGCGCCAGCAGCCAAGATGTGAGGGAAACCCTTTATGGCTACACCTTC. Protein sequence: CASSQDVRETLYGYTF.

The V gene is TRBV2, the J gene TRBJ2-5; the D is unclear. Matching the DNA end better, TRBJ2-7 makes the J call doubtful. The germline gives CDR1 SNHLY, CDR2 FYNNEI. CDR3 length: 15 residues. The CDR3 is CASSDTSKIPNEQYF. In DNA form, the CDR3 reads TGTGCCAGCAGCGATACATCCAAGATTCCAAACGAGCAGTACTTC.

This rearrangement joins TRBV7-9 to TRBJ2-5; D is uncertain. The ends were cut back, 5 bases at V and 3 bases at J, with 13 bases in the middle. This CDR3 is built from 14 residues. The germline V gene encodes CDR1 SEHNR and CDR2 FQNEAQ (reference sequence). DNA of the CDR3: TGTGCCAGCAGCGGGTTGGGGTTTGAAGAGACCCAGTACTTC. Its protein is CASSGLGFEETQYF. The full variable domain, completed using reference TRBV7-9 and TRBJ2-5, is DTGVSQNPRHKITKRGQNVTFRCDPISEHNRLYWYRQTLGQGPEFLTYFQNEAQLEKSRLLSDRFSAERPKGSFSTLEIQRTEQGDSAMYLCASSGLGFEETQYFGPGTRLLVL.

The chain carries TRBV4-3 and TRBJ1-5; possible D gene TRBD1, 6 bases. The CDR3 has 15 residues. Germline values: CDR1 LGHNA, CDR2 YSLEER. V was cut by 4 bases and J by 3 bases, with 13 bases left in between. CDR3 coding DNA: TGCGCCAGCAGCCTCACAACAGGGAACAATCAGCCCCAGCATTTT. It translates to CASSLTTGNNQPQHF.

This clone is a singleton in its sample. The chain is built from TRBV6-6 and TRBJ2-5; D unresolved. The CDR3 runs 15 residues. V lost 0 bases and J 2 bases, leaving 10 bases between the germline ends. Per the germline V gene, CDR1 is MNHNY and CDR2 is SVGAGI (reference sequence). CDR3 bases: TGTGCCAGCAGTTACTCCCTGGGCCTACAAGAGACCCAGTACTTC. Its translation: CASSYSLGLQETQYF.